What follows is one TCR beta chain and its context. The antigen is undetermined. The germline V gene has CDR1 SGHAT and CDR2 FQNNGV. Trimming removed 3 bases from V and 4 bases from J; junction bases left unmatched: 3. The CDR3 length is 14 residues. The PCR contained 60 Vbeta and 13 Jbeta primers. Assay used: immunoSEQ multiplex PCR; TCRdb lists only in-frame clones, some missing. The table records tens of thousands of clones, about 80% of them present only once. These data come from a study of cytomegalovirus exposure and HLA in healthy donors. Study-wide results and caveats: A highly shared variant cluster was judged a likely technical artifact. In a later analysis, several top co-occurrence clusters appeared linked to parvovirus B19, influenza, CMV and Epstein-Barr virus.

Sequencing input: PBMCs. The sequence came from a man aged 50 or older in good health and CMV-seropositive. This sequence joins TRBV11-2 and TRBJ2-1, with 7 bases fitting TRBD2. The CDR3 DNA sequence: TGTGCCAGCAGCTTTCCGGGAGGTTACAATGAGCAGTTCTTC. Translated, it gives CASSFPGGYNEQFF.